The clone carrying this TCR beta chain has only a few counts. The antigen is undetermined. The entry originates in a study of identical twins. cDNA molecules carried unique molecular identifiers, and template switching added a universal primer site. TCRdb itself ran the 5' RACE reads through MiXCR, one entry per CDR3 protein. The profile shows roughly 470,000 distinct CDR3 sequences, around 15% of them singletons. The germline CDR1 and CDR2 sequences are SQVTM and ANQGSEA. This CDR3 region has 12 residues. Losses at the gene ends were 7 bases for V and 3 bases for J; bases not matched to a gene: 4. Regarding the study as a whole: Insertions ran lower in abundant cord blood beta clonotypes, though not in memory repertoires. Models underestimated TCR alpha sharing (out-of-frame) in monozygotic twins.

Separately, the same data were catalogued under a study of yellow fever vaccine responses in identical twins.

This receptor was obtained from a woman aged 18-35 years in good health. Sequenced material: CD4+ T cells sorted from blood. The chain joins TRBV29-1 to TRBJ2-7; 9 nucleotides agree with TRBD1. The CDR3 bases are TGCAGCGCCGGGACAGGGATCTACGAGCAGTACTTC. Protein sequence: CSAGTGIYEQYF.